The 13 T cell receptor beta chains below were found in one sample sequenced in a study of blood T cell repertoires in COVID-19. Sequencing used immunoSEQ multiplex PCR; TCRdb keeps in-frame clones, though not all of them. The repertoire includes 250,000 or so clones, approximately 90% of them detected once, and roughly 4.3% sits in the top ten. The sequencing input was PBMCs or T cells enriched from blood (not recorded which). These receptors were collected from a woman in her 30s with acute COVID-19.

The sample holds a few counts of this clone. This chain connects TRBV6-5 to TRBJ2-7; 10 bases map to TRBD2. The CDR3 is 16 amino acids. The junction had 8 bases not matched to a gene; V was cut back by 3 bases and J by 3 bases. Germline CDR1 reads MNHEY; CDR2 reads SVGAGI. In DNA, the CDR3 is TGTGCCAGCAGTTATGCCGGACTAGCGGACTTCTACGAGCAGTACTTC. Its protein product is CASSYAGLADFYEQYF.

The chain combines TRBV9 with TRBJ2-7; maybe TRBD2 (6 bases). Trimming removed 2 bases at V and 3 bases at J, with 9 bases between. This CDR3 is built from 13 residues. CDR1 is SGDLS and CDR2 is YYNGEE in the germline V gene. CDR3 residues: CASSVDGSYEQYF. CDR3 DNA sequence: TGTGCCAGCAGCGTGGACGGGAGCTACGAGCAGTACTTC.

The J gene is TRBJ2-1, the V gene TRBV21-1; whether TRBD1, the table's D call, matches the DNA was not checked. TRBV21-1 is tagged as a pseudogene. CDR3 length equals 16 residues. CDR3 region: CASSKGKGQGWNEQFF. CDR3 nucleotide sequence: TGTGCCAGCAGCAAAGGGAAAGGACAGGGGTGGAATGAGCAGTTCTTC.

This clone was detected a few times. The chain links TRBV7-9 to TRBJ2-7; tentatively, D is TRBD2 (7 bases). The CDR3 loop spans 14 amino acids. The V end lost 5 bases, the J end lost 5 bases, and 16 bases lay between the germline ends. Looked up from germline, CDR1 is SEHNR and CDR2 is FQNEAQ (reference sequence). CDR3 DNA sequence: TGTGCCAGCAGCACCGGGGGGCAGGGTAACGAGCAGTACTTC. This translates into CASSTGGQGNEQYF. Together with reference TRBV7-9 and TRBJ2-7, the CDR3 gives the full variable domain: DTGVSQNPRHKITKRGQNVTFRCDPISEHNRLYWYRQTLGQGPEFLTYFQNEAQLEKSRLLSDRFSAERPKGSFSTLEIQRTEQGDSAMYLCASSTGGQGNEQYFGPGTRLTVT.

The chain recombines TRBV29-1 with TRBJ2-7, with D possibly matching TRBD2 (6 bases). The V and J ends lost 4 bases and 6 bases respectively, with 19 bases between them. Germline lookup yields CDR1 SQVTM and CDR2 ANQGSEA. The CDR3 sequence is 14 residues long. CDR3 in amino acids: CSVGEAAGLLEQYF. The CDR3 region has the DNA TGCAGCGTTGGGGAGGCGGCCGGTCTGCTCGAGCAGTACTTC.

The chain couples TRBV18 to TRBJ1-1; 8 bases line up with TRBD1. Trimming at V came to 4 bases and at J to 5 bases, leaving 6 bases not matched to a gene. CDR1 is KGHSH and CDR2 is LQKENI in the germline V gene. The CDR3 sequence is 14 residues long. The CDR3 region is CASSQGQDLTEAFF. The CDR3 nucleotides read TGTGCCAGCTCACAGGGACAGGATTTAACTGAAGCTTTCTTT.

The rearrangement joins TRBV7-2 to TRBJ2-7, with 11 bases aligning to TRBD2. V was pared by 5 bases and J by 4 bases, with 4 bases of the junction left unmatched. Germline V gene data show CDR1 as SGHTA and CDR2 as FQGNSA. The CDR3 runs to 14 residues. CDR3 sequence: CASSTGTSGYEQYF. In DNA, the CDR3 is TGTGCCAGCAGCACCGGGACTAGCGGATACGAGCAGTACTTC.

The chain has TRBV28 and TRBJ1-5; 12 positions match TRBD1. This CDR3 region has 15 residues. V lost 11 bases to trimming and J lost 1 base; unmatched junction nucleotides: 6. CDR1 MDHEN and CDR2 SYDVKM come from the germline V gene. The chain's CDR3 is CASGDRGQSNQPQHF. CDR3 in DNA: TGTGCCTCAGGGGACAGGGGGCAAAGCAATCAGCCCCAGCATTTT.

This CDR3 reads CASSLAGDEQYF. The CDR3 region has the DNA TGTGCCAGCAGCTTAGCGGGAGACGAGCAGTACTTC. V is TRBV5-6 and J is TRBJ2-7, with 8 bases fitting TRBD2. The CDR3 spans 12 residues. Trimming cost V 2 bases and J 5 bases; bases outside gene matches: 0. The germline V gene has CDR1 SGHDT and CDR2 YYEEEE.

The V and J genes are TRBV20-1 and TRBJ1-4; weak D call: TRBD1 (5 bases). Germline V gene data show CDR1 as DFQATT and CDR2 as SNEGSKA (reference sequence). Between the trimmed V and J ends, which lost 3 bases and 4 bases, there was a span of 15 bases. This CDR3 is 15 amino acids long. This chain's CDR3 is CSASSVTGDNEKLFF. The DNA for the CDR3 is TGCAGTGCTAGTTCTGTTACAGGTGATAATGAAAAACTGTTTTTT.

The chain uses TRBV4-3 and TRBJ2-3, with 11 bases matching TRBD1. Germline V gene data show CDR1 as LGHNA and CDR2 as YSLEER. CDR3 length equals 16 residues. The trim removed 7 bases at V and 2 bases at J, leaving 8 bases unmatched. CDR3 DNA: TGCGCCAGCACCTTTTGGACAGGGGGCCCCACAGATACGCAGTATTTT. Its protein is CASTFWTGGPTDTQYF.

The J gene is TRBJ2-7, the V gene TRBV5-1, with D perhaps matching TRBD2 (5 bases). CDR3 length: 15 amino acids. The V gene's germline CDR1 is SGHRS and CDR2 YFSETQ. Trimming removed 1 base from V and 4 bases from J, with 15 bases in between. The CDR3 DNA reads TGCGCCAGCAGCTTGACGGGAACAGAAATATACGAGCAGTACTTC. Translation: CASSLTGTEIYEQYF.

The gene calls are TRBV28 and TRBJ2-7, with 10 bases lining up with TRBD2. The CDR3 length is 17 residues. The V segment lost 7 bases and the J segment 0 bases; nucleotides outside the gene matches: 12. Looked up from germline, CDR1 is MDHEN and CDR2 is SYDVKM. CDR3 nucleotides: TGTGCCAGCACACCCGGGACTAGCGCCCTTAGCTCCTACGAGCAGTACTTC. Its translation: CASTPGTSALSSYEQYF.